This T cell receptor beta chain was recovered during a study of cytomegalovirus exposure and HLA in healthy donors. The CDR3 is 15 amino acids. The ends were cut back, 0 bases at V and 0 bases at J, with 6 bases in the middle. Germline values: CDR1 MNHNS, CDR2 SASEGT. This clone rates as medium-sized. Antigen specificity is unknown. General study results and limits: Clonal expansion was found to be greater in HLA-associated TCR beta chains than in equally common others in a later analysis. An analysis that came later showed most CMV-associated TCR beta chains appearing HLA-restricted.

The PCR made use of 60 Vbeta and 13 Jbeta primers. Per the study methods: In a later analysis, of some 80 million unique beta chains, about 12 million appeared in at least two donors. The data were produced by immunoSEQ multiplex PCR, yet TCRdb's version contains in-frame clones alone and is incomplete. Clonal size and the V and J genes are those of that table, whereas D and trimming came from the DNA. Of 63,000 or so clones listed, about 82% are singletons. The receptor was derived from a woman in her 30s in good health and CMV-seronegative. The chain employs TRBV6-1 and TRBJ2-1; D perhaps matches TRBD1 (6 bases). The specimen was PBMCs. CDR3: CASSEAGGSYNEQFF. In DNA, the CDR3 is TGTGCCAGCAGTGAAGCAGGGGGCTCCTACAATGAGCAGTTCTTC.